This is a list of T cell receptor beta chains from one sample in a study of T cells after yellow fever vaccination. From the 5' RACE reads, TCRdb called clonotypes with MiXCR, one entry per CDR3 protein. Found here are about 330,000 distinct CDR3 sequences, around 7% of them singletons; the top ten hold roughly a sixth. Sequenced here: PBMCs, sampled roughly 46 days after the first yellow fever vaccination. Receptors were obtained from a man in his late teens or twenties who received the YFV17D yellow fever vaccine. Each CDR3 is given with its conserved first and last residue. A D gene is named only where the DNA matches it firmly. Expanded clones are given a class, and other clones once, few, many or no size at all.

v_call	clone_size	j_call	d_call	cdr3_aa	cdr3_nt
TRBV19	few	TRBJ1-5	NA	CASSKAGGTQPQHF	TGTGCCAGTAGTAAGGCCGGGGGAACTCAGCCCCAGCATTTT
TRBV6-1	NA	TRBJ1-3	NA	CASRHSSGGRSSGNTIYF	TGTGCCAGCAGGCATTCCTCGGGTGGCAGAAGTTCTGGAAACACCATATATTTT
TRBV7-9	many	TRBJ2-5	NA	CASSRRRAGETQYF	TGTGCCAGCAGCCGACGAAGGGCGGGGGAGACCCAGTACTTC
TRBV6-2/TRBV6-3	NA	TRBJ1-1	TRBD1	CASRRGQANTEAFF	TGTGCCAGCAGGAGGGGACAGGCTAACACTGAAGCTTTCTTT
TRBV12-3/TRBV12-4	NA	TRBJ2-7	NA	CASSPWGPEQYF	TGTGCCAGCAGCCCCTGGGGCCCCGAGCAGTACTTC
TRBV6-1	few	TRBJ2-5	NA	CASREDRTKQETQYF	TGTGCCAGCAGAGAGGACAGAACAAAACAAGAGACCCAGTACTTC
TRBV11-2	NA	TRBJ2-7	TRBD2	CASSLGLAVYEQYF	TGTGCCAGCAGCCTAGGACTAGCGGTTTACGAGCAGTACTTC
TRBV10-3	few	TRBJ2-5	TRBD1	CAISEGTGMVQYF	TGTGCCATCAGTGAAGGGACAGGGATGGTCCAGTACTTC
TRBV7-8	few	TRBJ2-1	TRBD1	CASSLGFGTGDHEQFF	TGTGCCAGCAGCTTAGGGTTCGGGACAGGGGATCATGAGCAGTTCTTC
TRBV5-5	many	TRBJ2-3	NA	CASSLSSGSADTQYF	TGTGCCAGCAGCTTATCCAGCGGGTCAGCAGATACGCAGTATTTT
TRBV30	NA	TRBJ1-5	NA	CAWSLSLGQPQHF	TGTGCCTGGAGTCTGAGCCTGGGTCAGCCCCAGCATTTT
TRBV7-3	many	TRBJ2-5	TRBD1	CASSPTGRGQETQYF	TGTGCCAGCAGCCCAACGGGCAGGGGGCAAGAGACCCAGTACTTC
TRBV29-1	many	TRBJ2-7	TRBD1	CSGRTGGYEQYF	TGCAGCGGACGGACAGGGGGCTACGAGCAGTACTTC
TRBV5-1	NA	TRBJ2-3	NA	CASSLATTGGTDTQYF	TGCGCCAGCAGCTTGGCTACGACGGGGGGCACAGATACGCAGTATTTT
TRBV29-1	many	TRBJ2-1	TRBD2	CSVISTSGGHYNEQFF	TGCAGCGTCATTTCGACTAGCGGGGGGCATTACAATGAGCAGTTCTTC
TRBV19	few	TRBJ2-5	NA	CASSWRGRVWETQYF	TGTGCCAGTAGTTGGAGGGGGCGCGTGTGGGAGACCCAGTACTTC
TRBV3-1	many	TRBJ2-6	NA	CASSNRIRVSGANVLTF	TGTGCCAGCAGCAATCGCATCCGGGTCTCTGGGGCCAACGTCCTGACTTTC
TRBV20-1	NA	TRBJ2-5	TRBD2	CSAPGGAGETQYF	TGCAGTGCTCCCGGGGGGGCCGGGGAGACCCAGTACTTC
TRBV7-2	NA	TRBJ2-1	TRBD1	CASSLSGTGVRYNEQFF	TGTGCCAGCAGCCTCTCCGGGACAGGGGTTCGGTACAATGAGCAGTTCTTC
TRBV5-1	few	TRBJ2-1	TRBD1	CASSPQGQGAREQFF	TGCGCCAGCAGCCCCCAGGGGCAGGGGGCTAGGGAGCAGTTCTTC
TRBV6-5	few	TRBJ1-1	NA	CASISGGRTPLNTEAFF	TGTGCCAGCATTTCGGGCGGCCGCACTCCCTTGAACACTGAAGCTTTCTTT
TRBV4-1	NA	TRBJ2-3	NA	CASTQRLRGENTDTQYF	TGCGCCAGCACCCAACGCCTCAGGGGAGAGAACACAGATACGCAGTATTTT
TRBV7-8	NA	TRBJ2-3	NA	CASSLAGTERPQYF	TGTGCCAGCAGCTTAGCAGGGACGGAGAGGCCTCAGTATTTT